The next 21 T cell receptor beta chains were all read from a single sample in a study of cytomegalovirus exposure and HLA in healthy donors. 13 Jbeta primers and 60 Vbeta primers were used for the PCR. Only in-frame clones appear in the TCRdb table, and some are missing; sequencing was by immunoSEQ multiplex PCR. This table has 100,000 to 150,000 clones, 82% appearing once. Material: PBMCs. The source is a woman in her forties or fifties in good health and CMV-seropositive.

About this clone itself: Relative to the germline gene, one junction end is altered; a read error may explain this. The J gene is TRBJ1-5, the V gene TRBV19, with D maybe TRBD1 (6 bases). The CDR3 sequence is 15 residues long. Germline CDR1 LNHDA, CDR2 SQIVND (reference sequence). The DNA of the CDR3 is TGTGCCAGTAGTCAACAGGGAATCCGCAACCAGCCCCAGCATTTT. This encodes CASSQQGIRNQPQHF. The entire variable domain, with the rest obtained from reference TRBV19 and TRBJ1-5, is as follows: DGGITQSPKYLFRKEGQNVTLSCEQNLNHDAMYWYRQDPGQGLRLIYYSQIVNDFQKGDIAEGYSVSREKKESFPLTVTSAQKNPTAFYLCASSQQGIRNQPQHFGDGTRLSIL.

The chain recombines TRBV19 with TRBJ1-4, with D uncertain. The CDR3 contains 16 residues. V was trimmed by 7 bases and J by 2 bases, leaving 17 bases between them. Per the germline V gene, CDR1 is LNHDA and CDR2 is SQIVND (reference sequence). The CDR3 sequence is CASTPGWEGTNEKLFF. The DNA of the CDR3 is TGTGCCAGTACCCCCGGGTGGGAGGGCACTAATGAAAAACTGTTTTTT.

CDR3 region: CASSPTTGGIHGYTF. The CDR3 coding sequence is TGTGCCAGCTCACCGACGACAGGGGGAATCCATGGCTACACCTTC. The chain recombines TRBV18 with TRBJ1-2, with 9 nucleotides matching TRBD1. Trimming at V came to 3 bases and at J to 6 bases, leaving 8 bases not matched to a gene. Germline loops: CDR1 KGHSH, CDR2 LQKENI. CDR3 length equals 15 residues.

The chain uses TRBV30 and TRBJ1-2, with a possible D match to TRBD1 (6 bases). V was cut by 7 bases and J by 3 bases, with 12 bases left in between. This CDR3 is 12 amino acids long. Germline loops: CDR1 GTSNPN, CDR2 SVGIG (reference sequence). In DNA, the CDR3 is TGTGCCTCTACGGGGGGCTACTATGGCTACACCTTC. Its protein is CASTGGYYGYTF.

This clone was seen a handful of times. The chain has TRBV6-5 and TRBJ1-2; TRBD1 matches 8 bases. Germline V gene data show CDR1 as MNHEY and CDR2 as SVGAGI. Unmatched junction bases numbered 4, after V lost 1 base and J lost 6 bases. The CDR3 sequence is 14 residues long. The CDR3: CASSYWQGANGYTF. The CDR3 bases are TGTGCCAGCAGTTACTGGCAGGGGGCGAATGGCTACACCTTC.

V usage is TRBV10-1 and J usage is TRBJ2-5, with D perhaps matching TRBD2 (5 bases). Germline V gene sequence: CDR1 WNHNN, CDR2 SYGVQD (reference sequence). CDR3 length: 13 residues. V gave up 8 bases and J gave up 11 bases, with 21 bases separating them. The CDR3 DNA sequence: TGCGCCAGCTCCGACCTGGGAGTCAGTGAGCAGTACTTC. Protein: CASSDLGVSEQYF.

J is TRBJ2-3 and V is TRBV5-1, with 11 bases that match TRBD1. After removal of 4 bases from V and 0 bases from J, the junction contained 10 bases not matched to a gene. The CDR3 loop spans 18 amino acids. In germline, CDR1 is SGHRS, CDR2 YFSETQ. CDR3 region: CASSIGQGAFSSTDTQYF. The CDR3 DNA is TGCGCCAGCAGCATCGGACAGGGGGCGTTCTCTAGCACAGATACGCAGTATTTT.

As regards this clone: One end of the junction does not line up with germline, which may come from a read error. Other nucleotide sequences in the sample specify the same CDR3. This chain uses TRBV7-8 with TRBJ1-3; D perhaps matches TRBD1 (6 bases). The germline V gene has CDR1 SGHVS and CDR2 FQNEAQ. CDR3 size: 15 residues. Written as DNA, the CDR3 is TGCGCCAGCAGCTTAAGAGGGGGTATTGGAAACACCATATATTTT. It specifies CASSLRGGIGNTIYF. Variable domain in full (rest from reference TRBV7-8 and TRBJ1-3): GAGVSQSPRYKVAKRGQDVALRCDPISGHVSLFWYQQALGQGPEFLTYFQNEAQLDKSGLPSDRFFAERPEGSVSTLKIQRTQQEDSAVYLCASSLRGGIGNTIYFGEGSWLTVV.

This clone turned up a few times. The J gene is TRBJ1-1, the V gene TRBV28; D unresolved. With 7 bases removed from V and 0 bases from J, the gap between germline ends came to 6 bases. This CDR3 spans 12 amino acids. In germline, CDR1 is MDHEN, CDR2 SYDVKM. The CDR3 DNA follows: TGTGCCAGCAAATCTGTGAACACTGAAGCTTTCTTT. Translation gives CASKSVNTEAFF.

V is TRBV6-1 and J is TRBJ2-5; TRBD2 aligns across 9 bases. The V gene's germline CDR1 is MNHNS and CDR2 SASEGT. The V gene end was trimmed by 11 bases and the J gene end by 0 bases; junction bases not matched to a gene: 7. The CDR3 totals 14 residues. The CDR3 DNA follows: TGTGCCGGAGCGGGAGGTTACAACCAAGAGACCCAGTACTTC. Its translation: CAGAGGYNQETQYF.

This clone was counted only a few times. The chain joins TRBV2 to TRBJ2-1; 9 bases agree with TRBD2. The CDR3 is 17 residues long. Germline V gene data show CDR1 as SNHLY and CDR2 as FYNNEI. J lost 1 base, V lost 7 bases, and 11 bases had no gene match. Here the CDR3 DNA reads TGTGCCAGCATTTTTGGGGCGGGGGGGCCTTCCTACAATGAGCAGTTCTTC. Amino acids: CASIFGAGGPSYNEQFF.

Regarding this clone: Additional DNA sequences in this sample encode the identical CDR3. The chain joins TRBV7-9 to TRBJ2-7; no clear D gene. CDR3 length equals 13 residues. Trimming left V 2 bases short and J 3 bases short, with 8 bases between. The germline V gene has CDR1 SEHNR and CDR2 FQNEAQ (reference sequence). The CDR3 DNA sequence: TGTGCCAGCAGCTTAAACAGCCTCTACGAGCAGTACTTC. This encodes CASSLNSLYEQYF. The variable domain in full, completed from reference TRBV7-9 and TRBJ2-7, reads DTGVSQNPRHKITKRGQNVTFRCDPISEHNRLYWYRQTLGQGPEFLTYFQNEAQLEKSRLLSDRFSAERPKGSFSTLEIQRTEQGDSAMYLCASSLNSLYEQYFGPGTRLTVT.

Concerning this clone: The junction does not match germline at one end; this may be a read error. V gene TRBV7-9 combines with J gene TRBJ1-2; no reliable D call. The CDR3 contains 13 residues. Germline V gene data show CDR1 as SEHNR and CDR2 as FQNEAQ (reference sequence). CDR3 in DNA: TGTTCCAGCAGCTTAGGAGGGAGCTATGGCTACACCTTC. This gives the protein CSSSLGGSYGYTF.

The rearrangement joins TRBV15 to TRBJ1-4, with D unclear. Germline-derived CDR1 and CDR2 are LNHNV and YYDKDF (reference sequence). This CDR3 region has 14 residues. V was clipped by 2 bases and J by 5 bases, with 9 bases between them. CDR3 nucleotide sequence: TGTGCCACCAGCAGAAGAGACAACAATGAAAAACTGTTTTTT. This translates into CATSRRDNNEKLFF.

CDR3 amino acids: CASKETGGLGGELFF. The DNA of the CDR3 is TGTGCCAGCAAGGAGACGGGAGGCTTGGGCGGGGAGCTGTTTTTT. The rearrangement uses TRBV6-1 and TRBJ2-2; the match to TRBD2 covers 7 bases. V gave up 7 bases and J gave up 7 bases; unmatched junction bases: 12. The CDR3 consists of 15 residues. Germline CDR1 reads MNHNS; CDR2 reads SASEGT.

This rearrangement joins TRBV7-2 to TRBJ1-1; the match to TRBD1 covers 7 bases. The CDR3 loop spans 13 amino acids. With 5 bases clipped from V and 4 bases from J, the junction kept 4 bases outside the gene matches. Looked up from germline, CDR1 is SGHTA and CDR2 is FQGNSA. The CDR3 DNA is TGTGCCAGCAGCACCCAGGGGGGCACTGAAGCTTTCTTT. This gives the protein CASSTQGGTEAFF. Variable domain in full (rest from reference TRBV7-2 and TRBJ1-1): GAGVSQSPSNKVTEKGKDVELRCDPISGHTALYWYRQSLGQGLEFLIYFQGNSAPDKSGLPSDRFSAERTGGSVSTLTIQRTQQEDSAVYLCASSTQGGTEAFFGQGTRLTVV.

This rearrangement joins TRBV18 to TRBJ1-2, with 8 bases identical to TRBD1. The V segment lost 4 bases and the J segment 2 bases; nucleotides outside the gene matches: 9. Germline lookup yields CDR1 KGHSH and CDR2 LQKENI. The CDR3 has 16 residues. CDR3 amino acids: CASSRIPGGDNYGYTF. In nucleotides, the CDR3 is TGTGCCAGCTCACGGATTCCAGGGGGCGACAACTATGGCTACACCTTC.

This clone was detected only once. The rearrangement links TRBV9 to TRBJ2-4; TRBD2 matches 12 bases. V gave up 2 bases and J gave up 2 bases; unmatched junction bases: 2. The CDR3 consists of 16 residues. Germline CDR1 reads SGDLS; CDR2 reads YYNGEE. CDR3 coding DNA: TGTGCCAGCAGCGTCGGACTAGCGGGAACCAAAAACATTCAGTACTTC. This sequence encodes CASSVGLAGTKNIQYF.

This chain uses TRBV27 with TRBJ2-2; tentatively, D is TRBD2 (6 bases). CDR1 and CDR2 (germline): MNHEY, SMNVEV (reference sequence). This CDR3 is 17 amino acids long. The V end was cut by 6 bases, the J end by 4 bases, with 21 bases between. The CDR3 loop is CASRPRLVIERTGELFF. Here the CDR3 DNA reads TGTGCCAGCAGGCCCCGACTAGTTATCGAGCGCACCGGGGAGCTGTTTTTT.

With respect to this clone: At one end, the junction sequence differs from germline, possibly due to a read error. The rearrangement uses TRBV7-9 and TRBJ2-7; no clear D gene. The CDR3 is 12 amino acids. Germline CDR1 is SEHNR and CDR2 is FQNEAQ (reference sequence). The CDR3 loop is CSSSTPSGEQYF. As DNA, the CDR3 is TGTTCCAGCAGCACCCCGTCGGGCGAGCAGTACTTC.

The V gene is TRBV28, the J gene TRBJ2-3, with 7 bases that match TRBD1. The CDR3 consists of 14 residues. V shed 4 bases and J 0 bases; nucleotides not matched to a gene: 1. CDR1 and CDR2 (germline): MDHEN, SYDVKM. The CDR3 loop is CASSSGQSTDTQYF. The CDR3 coding sequence is TGTGCCAGCAGTTCGGGACAGAGCACAGATACGCAGTATTTT.